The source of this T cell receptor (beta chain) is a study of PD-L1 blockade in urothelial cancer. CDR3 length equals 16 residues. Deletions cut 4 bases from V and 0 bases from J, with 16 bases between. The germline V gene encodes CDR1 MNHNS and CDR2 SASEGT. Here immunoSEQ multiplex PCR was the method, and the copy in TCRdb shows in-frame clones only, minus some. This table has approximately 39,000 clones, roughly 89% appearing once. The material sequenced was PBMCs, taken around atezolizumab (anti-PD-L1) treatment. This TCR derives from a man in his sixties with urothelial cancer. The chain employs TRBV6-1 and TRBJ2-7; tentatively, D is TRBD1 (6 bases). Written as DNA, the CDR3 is TGTGCCAGCAGTGTATCCGGGACACCCGTCTCCTACGAGCAGTACTTC. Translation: CASSVSGTPVSYEQYF.